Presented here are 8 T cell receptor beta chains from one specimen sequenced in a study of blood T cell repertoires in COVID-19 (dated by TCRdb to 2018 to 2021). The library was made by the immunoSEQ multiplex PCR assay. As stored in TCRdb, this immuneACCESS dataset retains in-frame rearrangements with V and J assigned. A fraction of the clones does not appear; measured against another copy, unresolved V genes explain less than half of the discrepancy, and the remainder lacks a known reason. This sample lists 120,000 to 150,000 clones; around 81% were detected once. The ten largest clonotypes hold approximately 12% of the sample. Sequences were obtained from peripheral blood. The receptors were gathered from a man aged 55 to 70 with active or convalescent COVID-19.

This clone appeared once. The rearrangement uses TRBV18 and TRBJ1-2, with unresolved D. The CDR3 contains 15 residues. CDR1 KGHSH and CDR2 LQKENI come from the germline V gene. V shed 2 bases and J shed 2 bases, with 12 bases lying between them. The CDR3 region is CASSPSRSINYGYTF. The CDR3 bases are TGTGCCAGCTCACCAAGCAGGTCAATAAACTATGGCTACACCTTC.

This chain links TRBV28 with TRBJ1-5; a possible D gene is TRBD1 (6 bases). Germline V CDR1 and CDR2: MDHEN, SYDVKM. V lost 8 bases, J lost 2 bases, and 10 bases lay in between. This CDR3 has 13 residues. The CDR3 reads CASRQDGNQPQHF. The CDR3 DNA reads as TGTGCCAGCCGACAGGACGGCAATCAGCCCCAGCATTTT.

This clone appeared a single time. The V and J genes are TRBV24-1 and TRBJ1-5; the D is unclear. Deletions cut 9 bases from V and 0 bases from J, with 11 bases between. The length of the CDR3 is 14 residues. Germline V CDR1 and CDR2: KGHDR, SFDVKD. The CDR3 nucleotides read TGTGCCACCGGTCCGGGGTATAGCAATCAGCCCCAGCATTTT. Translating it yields CATGPGYSNQPQHF.

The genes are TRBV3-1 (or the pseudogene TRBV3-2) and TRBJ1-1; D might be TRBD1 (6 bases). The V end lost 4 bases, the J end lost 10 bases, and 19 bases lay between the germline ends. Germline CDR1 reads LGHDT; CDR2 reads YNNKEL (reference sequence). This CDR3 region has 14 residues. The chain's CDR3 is CASSRGGAEFRAFF. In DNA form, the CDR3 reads TGTGCCAGCAGCCGGGGGGGGGCAGAGTTTCGAGCTTTCTTT.

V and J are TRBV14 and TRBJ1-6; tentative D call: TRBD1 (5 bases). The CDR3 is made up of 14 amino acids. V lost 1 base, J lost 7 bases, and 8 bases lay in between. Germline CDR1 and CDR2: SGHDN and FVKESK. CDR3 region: CASSQGRQNSPLHF. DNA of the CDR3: TGTGCCAGCAGCCAAGGCCGACAGAATTCACCCCTCCACTTT.

The CDR3 nucleotides are TGTGCCAGCAGTGGAAGCAGGGCAGAGACCCAGTACTTC. It codes for CASSGSRAETQYF. The rearrangement links TRBV2 to TRBJ2-5, with TRBD1 as a possible D gene (5 bases). Germline V gene data show CDR1 as SNHLY and CDR2 as FYNNEI. The CDR3 is 13 amino acids. Trimming cost V 4 bases and J 4 bases, with 10 bases left between them.

The CDR3 here is CASSPRSADLEDEQFF. DNA for the CDR3: TGTGCCAGCAGCCCCCGTTCAGCGGACCTTGAGGATGAGCAGTTCTTC. V is TRBV11-2 and J is TRBJ2-1, with a weak D call TRBD2 (5 bases). The CDR3 is 16 amino acids. V lost 5 bases to trimming and J lost 8 bases, with 22 bases between them. Germline CDR1 is SGHAT and CDR2 is FQNNGV.

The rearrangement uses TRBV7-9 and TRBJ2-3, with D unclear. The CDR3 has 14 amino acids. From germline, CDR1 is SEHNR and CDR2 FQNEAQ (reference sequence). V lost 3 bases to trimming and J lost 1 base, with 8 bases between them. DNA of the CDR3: TGTGCCAGCAGCTTCGGAGTAGGCACAGATACGCAGTATTTT. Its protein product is CASSFGVGTDTQYF.